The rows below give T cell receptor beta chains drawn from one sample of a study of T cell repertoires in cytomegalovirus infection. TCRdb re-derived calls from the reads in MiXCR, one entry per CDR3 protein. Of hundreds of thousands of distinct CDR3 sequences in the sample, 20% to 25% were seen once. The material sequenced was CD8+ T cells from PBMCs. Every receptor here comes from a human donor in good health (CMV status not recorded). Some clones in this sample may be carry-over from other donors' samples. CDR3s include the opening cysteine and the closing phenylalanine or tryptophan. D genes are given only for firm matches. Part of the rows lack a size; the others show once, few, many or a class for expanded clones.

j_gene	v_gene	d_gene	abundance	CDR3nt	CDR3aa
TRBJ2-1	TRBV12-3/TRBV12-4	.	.	TGTGCCAGCAGACCCTGGGGGGCCGCCTACAATGAGCAGTTCTTC	CASRPWGAAYNEQFF
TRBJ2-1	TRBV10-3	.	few	TGTGCCATCAGTGAGCCGAATGGAGCGGGTGGTTATGAGCAGTTCTTC	CAISEPNGAGGYEQFF
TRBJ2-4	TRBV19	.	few	TGTGCCAGTAGTATTCTCAGGGCGGTGCGGGTAGACATTCAGTACTTC	CASSILRAVRVDIQYF
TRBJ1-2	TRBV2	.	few	TGTGCCAGGGACAGTAAGAACTATGGCTACACCTTC	CARDSKNYGYTF
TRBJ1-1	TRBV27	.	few	TGTGCCAGCAGGCCTAGGGAGATGAACACTGAAGCTTTCTTT	CASRPREMNTEAFF
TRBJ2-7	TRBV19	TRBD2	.	TGTGCCAGTAGTGAAGGGCGGGGGGGATTCTACGAGCAGTACTTC	CASSEGRGGFYEQYF
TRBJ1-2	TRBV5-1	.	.	TGCGCCAGCAGCCCTGAGGGCGGGAGAGACTATGGCTACACCTTC	CASSPEGGRDYGYTF
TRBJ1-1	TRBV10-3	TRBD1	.	TGTGCCATCGCCGCGGGACAGGGGGCTACTGAAGCTTTCTTT	CAIAAGQGATEAFF
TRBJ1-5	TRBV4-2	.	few	TGTGCCAGCAGCCAAGAGCGGGGGACCTTCGGCAATCAGCCCCAGCATTTT	CASSQERGTFGNQPQHF
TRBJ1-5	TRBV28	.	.	TGTGCCAGCAGTTTACCCAGCGGGGGCTTTGGGGGCAATCAGCCCCAGCATTTT	CASSLPSGGFGGNQPQHF
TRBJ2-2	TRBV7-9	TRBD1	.	TGTGCCAGCAGCCCCCGGGACAGGAAAACCGGGGAGCTGTTTTTT	CASSPRDRKTGELFF
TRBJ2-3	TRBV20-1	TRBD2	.	TGCAGTGCTAGAGAGGCGGTAGCGGGATCTCTCACAGATACGCAGTATTTT	CSAREAVAGSLTDTQYF
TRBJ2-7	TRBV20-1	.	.	TGCAGTGCCCTCCATGAAGGGTTCTCCTACGAGCAGTACTTC	CSALHEGFSYEQYF
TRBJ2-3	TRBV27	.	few	TGTGCCAGCAGCCCCTTCGGAATGAGCACAGATACGCAGTATTTT	CASSPFGMSTDTQYF
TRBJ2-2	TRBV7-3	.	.	TGTGCCAGCAGCTTAACGGTTCGAGGGAACACCGGGGAGCTGTTTTTT	CASSLTVRGNTGELFF
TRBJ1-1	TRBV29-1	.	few	TGCAGCGTTGGGGAGGGGACGAACACTGAAGCTTTCTTT	CSVGEGTNTEAFF
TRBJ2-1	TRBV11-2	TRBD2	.	TGTGCCAGCAGCCTAGGCGGGACTAGCTCCTACAATGAGCAGTTCTTC	CASSLGGTSSYNEQFF
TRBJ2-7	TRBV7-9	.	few	TGTGCCAGCAGTCCTGACGGAAGCTCCTACGAGCAGTACTTC	CASSPDGSSYEQYF
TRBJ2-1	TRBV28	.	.	TGTGCCAGCAGTTTCTTGGGCAGGGAAGTAAATGAGCAGTTCTTC	CASSFLGREVNEQFF